A single sample gave rise to the 28 T cell receptor beta chains below, sequenced in a study of response to subunit inactivated influenza vaccine. One entry per CDR3 protein results from TCRdb running MiXCR on the RT-PCR reads. Of about 180,000 distinct CDR3 sequences in the sample, around 9.2% are singletons; the top ten hold roughly a tenth. Sample: non-naive T cells sorted from PBMCs, taken on the day of vaccination. These receptors all come from a man aged 45 to 65 who received an inactivated influenza vaccine.

Regarding this clonotype: This may stem from a read error, because a much larger clone lies one nucleotide away. The V gene is TRBV5-5, the J gene TRBJ1-1, with no clear D. The CDR3 contains 14 residues. V was pared by 4 bases and J by 6 bases, with 16 bases between. Germline V gene lookup returns CDR1 SGHKS and CDR2 YYEKEE (reference sequence). The CDR3: CASSLRSRTPEAFF. CDR3 in DNA: TGTGCCAGCAGCCTAAGGTCCAGGACCCCTGAAGCTTTCTTT.

This clonotype was picked up many times. This CDR3 is CASSDGQGSSYEQYF. DNA for the CDR3: TGTGCCAGCAGCGACGGACAGGGGAGCTCCTACGAGCAGTACTTC. The rearrangement joins TRBV6-1 to TRBJ2-7; 9 nucleotides line up with TRBD1. After removal of 6 bases from V and 0 bases from J, the junction contained 6 bases not matched to a gene. Germline V gene data show CDR1 as MNHNS and CDR2 as SASEGT. This CDR3 spans 15 amino acids.

The chain recombines TRBV7-9 with TRBJ2-5; D is perhaps TRBD2 (7 bases). CDR3 length: 14 residues. Trimming left V 7 bases short and J 3 bases short, with 15 bases between. The germline V gene encodes CDR1 SEHNR and CDR2 FQNEAQ (reference sequence). CDR3 sequence reads: CASTGWEGEETQYF. CDR3 DNA sequence: TGTGCCAGCACCGGATGGGAGGGGGAAGAGACCCAGTACTTC. The complete variable domain, with remaining parts taken from reference TRBV7-9 and TRBJ2-5, reads DTGVSQNPRHKITKRGQNVTFRCDPISEHNRLYWYRQTLGQGPEFLTYFQNEAQLEKSRLLSDRFSAERPKGSFSTLEIQRTEQGDSAMYLCASTGWEGEETQYFGPGTRLLVL.

Here the CDR3 DNA reads TGTGCCAGCAGCTTGGGAGCAGGGGTCAATGAGCAGTTCTTC. Its translation is CASSLGAGVNEQFF. The chain links TRBV5-5 to TRBJ2-1, with D possibly matching TRBD1 (6 bases). The germline V gene encodes CDR1 SGHKS and CDR2 YYEKEE (reference sequence). This CDR3 is built from 14 residues. The ends were cut back, 0 bases at V and 6 bases at J, with 10 bases in the middle. Supplemented by reference TRBV5-5 and TRBJ2-1, the full variable domain reads DAGVTQSPTHLIKTRGQQVTLRCSPISGHKSVSWYQQVLGQGPQFIFQYYEKEERGRGNFPDRFSARQFPNYSSELNVNALLLGDSALYLCASSLGAGVNEQFFGPGTRLTVL.

V usage is TRBV12-3 or TRBV12-4 and J usage is TRBJ2-7, with 9 bases that match TRBD2. This CDR3 has 14 amino acids. V shed 6 bases, J shed 6 bases, and the junction held 9 bases outside the gene matches. CDR3 nucleotide sequence: TGTGCCAGCAGAAAGACTAGCGGAGGCGGCGAGCAGTACTTC. It specifies CASRKTSGGGEQYF.

This clonotype was observed at least ten times. The chain links TRBV5-1 to TRBJ2-3; 14 bases are shared with TRBD2. The CDR3 length is 15 residues. V trimming: 4 bases; J trimming: 7 bases; junction bases outside the gene matches: 5. Germline lookup yields CDR1 SGHRS and CDR2 YFSETQ. The CDR3: CASSKTSGGEHTQYF. CDR3 nucleotides: TGCGCCAGCAGCAAGACTAGCGGGGGGGAACATACGCAGTATTTT.

J is TRBJ1-1 and V is TRBV7-9; D remains unclear. Germline values: CDR1 SEHNR, CDR2 FQNEAQ (reference sequence). Trimming shortened V by 5 bases and J by 5 bases, and 15 bases separated the two germline ends. The CDR3 covers 14 residues. The CDR3 coding sequence is TGTGCCAGCAGCCCTACTGAGGACTGGACTGAAGCTTTCTTT. Translated: CASSPTEDWTEAFF.

The table lists this clonotype with many counts. The gene calls are TRBV20-1 and TRBJ2-3; 7 bases map to TRBD2. CDR1 is DFQATT and CDR2 is SNEGSKA in the germline V gene (reference sequence). The CDR3 loop spans 16 amino acids. J lost 1 base, V lost 5 bases, and 12 bases had no gene match. The CDR3 protein is CSASSGPGGGTDTQYF. The CDR3, as DNA: TGCAGTGCTTCCTCCGGGCCGGGGGGTGGCACAGATACGCAGTATTTT.

This chain uses TRBV11-2 with TRBJ2-1; D not resolved. V lost 0 bases, J lost 10 bases, and 10 bases lay in between. The germline V gene encodes CDR1 SGHAT and CDR2 FQNNGV. The CDR3 spans 13 residues. CDR3 in DNA: TGTGCCAGCAGCTTAGATTCACCGCGAGAGCAGTTCTTC. Encoded protein: CASSLDSPREQFF.

The table lists this clonotype with a few counts. This sequence joins TRBV12-3 or TRBV12-4 and TRBJ2-1; 9 bases agree with TRBD1. The CDR3 spans 15 residues. The junction had 6 bases not matched to a gene; V was cut back by 5 bases and J by 4 bases. CDR3 region: CASSHGQGRYNEQFF. The CDR3 DNA follows: TGTGCCAGCAGTCATGGACAGGGGAGATACAATGAGCAGTTCTTC.

There are many counts of this clonotype. This chain connects TRBV7-2 to TRBJ2-3; D gene ambiguous. Germline V gene sequence: CDR1 SGHTA, CDR2 FQGNSA. This CDR3 contains 14 residues. Trimming cost V 1 base and J 4 bases, with 9 bases left between them. This CDR3 reads CASSLEFSSDTQYF. In DNA form, the CDR3 reads TGTGCCAGCAGCTTAGAATTCAGCTCAGATACGCAGTATTTT.

This clonotype was counted ten times or more. This chain uses TRBV29-1 with TRBJ2-1, with D perhaps assigned TRBD1 or TRBD2 (5 bases each). Germline lookup yields CDR1 SQVTM and CDR2 ANQGSEA. Trimming removed 2 bases at V and 7 bases at J, with 9 bases between. The CDR3 is 12 amino acids. CDR3 DNA sequence: TGCAGCGTTGAACGGGGCCGGAATGAGCAGTTCTTC. This translates into CSVERGRNEQFF.

The chain has TRBV5-6 and TRBJ2-1, with 8 nucleotides matching TRBD2. Germline V lookup: CDR1 SGHDT, CDR2 YYEEEE. V was clipped by 3 bases and J by 6 bases; unmatched bases: 8. The CDR3 sequence is 15 residues long. This chain's CDR3 is CASSSGGATGNEQFF. The DNA for the CDR3 is TGTGCCAGCAGCTCGGGGGGGGCCACCGGCAATGAGCAGTTCTTC.

This sequence joins TRBV29-1 and TRBJ1-3; 9 positions match TRBD1. With V trimmed by 2 bases and J by 0 bases, 23 bases remained unmatched. CDR3 length: 22 residues. Germline V lookup: CDR1 SQVTM, CDR2 ANQGSEA. As DNA, the CDR3 is TGCAGCGTTGAACGGTCAAGGGGGACAGGGTATCCCTATCGCAGCTCTGGAAACACCATATATTTT. Its translation: CSVERSRGTGYPYRSSGNTIYF.

The chain is built from TRBV7-2 and TRBJ2-1; TRBD1 might be the D (6 bases). There are 13 residues in the CDR3. Germline CDR1 and CDR2: SGHTA and FQGNSA. V lost 4 bases and J 12 bases, leaving 16 bases between the germline ends. CDR3 amino acids: CASSSGPQQGQFF. CDR3 nucleotides: TGTGCCAGCAGCTCCGGCCCCCAACAGGGGCAGTTCTTC.

There are a few counts of this clonotype. The V call is TRBV4-1, the J call TRBJ1-2; perhaps TRBD1 as D (5 bases). CDR3 length equals 15 residues. V gave up 0 bases and J gave up 7 bases, with 15 bases separating them. CDR1 MGHRA and CDR2 YSYEKL come from the germline V gene. CDR3 in amino acids: CASSQEWGEQRGYTF. For the CDR3, the DNA is TGCGCCAGCAGCCAAGAATGGGGGGAGCAGCGTGGCTACACCTTC.

This clonotype was seen only a few times. This chain joins TRBV12-3 or TRBV12-4 and TRBJ2-7, with D unclear. The V gene lost 5 bases and the J gene lost 5 bases, with 16 bases spanning the gap. The CDR3 loop spans 14 amino acids. CDR3 sequence reads: CASSLRRLQHEQYF. CDR3 coding DNA: TGTGCCAGCAGTCTGCGCAGATTACAGCACGAGCAGTACTTC.

The chain has TRBV27 and TRBJ2-1, with D tentatively TRBD2 (6 bases). V was shortened by 1 base and J by 0 bases, with 13 bases between the two germline ends. This CDR3 is built from 17 residues. Per germline, CDR1 MNHEY and CDR2 SMNVEV (reference sequence). The CDR3 sequence: CASSLLSSVSSYNEQFF. In DNA, the CDR3 is TGTGCCAGCAGTTTATTGTCTAGCGTGAGCTCCTACAATGAGCAGTTCTTC.

This clonotype was seen repeatedly, ten times or more. J is TRBJ2-6 and V is TRBV10-3, with 9 bases identical to TRBD1. Trimming took 4 bases from V and 1 from J; bases not matched to a gene: 5. The CDR3 totals 17 residues. The germline V gene encodes CDR1 ENHRY and CDR2 SYGVKD. CDR3 in amino acids: CAISGGQGPSGANVLTF. Here the CDR3 DNA reads TGTGCCATCAGTGGGGGACAGGGACCATCTGGGGCCAACGTCCTGACTTTC.

The chain uses TRBV5-1 and TRBJ2-5, with D tentatively TRBD1 or TRBD2 (6 bases each). Trimming left V 7 bases short and J 4 bases short, with 14 bases between. The CDR3 runs 13 residues. CDR1 is SGHRS, CDR2 YFSETQ, per germline. In DNA, the CDR3 is TGCGCCAGCGCTAAATCGGGGGCAGAGACCCAGTACTTC. It specifies CASAKSGAETQYF. The complete variable domain, with remaining parts taken from reference TRBV5-1 and TRBJ2-5, reads KAGVTQTPRYLIKTRGQQVTLSCSPISGHRSVSWYQQTPGQGLQFLFEYFSETQRNKGNFPGRFSGRQFSNSRSEMNVSTLELGDSALYLCASAKSGAETQYFGPGTRLLVL.

This clonotype was found many times. The chain carries TRBV28 and TRBJ1-1, with 9 bases identical to TRBD1. The CDR3 length is 14 residues. V gave up 6 bases and J gave up 1 base; unmatched junction bases: 3. Looked up from germline, CDR1 is MDHEN and CDR2 is SYDVKM. This CDR3 is CASRRDRANTEAFF. CDR3 coding DNA: TGTGCCAGCAGAAGGGACAGGGCGAACACTGAAGCTTTCTTT.

This clonotype has just a few counts. The J gene is TRBJ2-2, the V gene TRBV7-9; 7 bases map to TRBD1. The junction had 4 bases not matched to a gene; V was cut back by 4 bases and J by 5 bases. CDR1 and CDR2 from the germline V gene are SEHNR and FQNEAQ (reference sequence). This CDR3 is built from 14 residues. The CDR3 nucleotides are TGTGCCAGCAGCTCCCAACAGGGGACCGGGGAGCTGTTTTTT. It yields the protein CASSSQQGTGELFF.

This clonotype was seen only a few times. V and J are TRBV7-9 and TRBJ2-1; 7 nucleotides line up with TRBD1. The germline gives CDR1 SEHNR, CDR2 FQNEAQ (reference sequence). The CDR3 totals 15 residues. V lost 5 bases, J lost 4 bases, and 8 bases stayed unmatched. CDR3: CASSAGGFNYNEQFF. CDR3 in DNA: TGTGCCAGCAGCGCAGGGGGTTTTAATTACAATGAGCAGTTCTTC.

Many counts were recorded for this clonotype. The rearrangement links TRBV24-1 to TRBJ1-1; unclear D gene. The CDR3 has 13 residues. In germline, CDR1 is KGHDR, CDR2 SFDVKD. Trimming took 4 bases from V and 0 from J, leaving 5 bases between them. The CDR3 spells CATSDTMNTEAFF. The CDR3 nucleotides read TGTGCCACCAGTGACACTATGAACACTGAAGCTTTCTTT.

V is TRBV6-2 or TRBV6-3 and J is TRBJ2-5; D unresolved. Germline CDR1 is MNHEY and CDR2 is SVGEGT. The V gene lost 5 bases and the J gene lost 5 bases, with 15 bases spanning the gap. This CDR3 comprises 14 residues. The CDR3 DNA follows: TGTGCCAGCAGTCCGACACGATTCAGGGAGACCCAGTACTTC. Protein: CASSPTRFRETQYF.

V is TRBV18 and J is TRBJ1-2, with D tentatively TRBD1 (6 bases). Germline CDR1 is KGHSH and CDR2 is LQKENI. The CDR3 sequence is 16 residues long. V lost 3 bases, J lost 6 bases, and 20 bases lay in between. The CDR3 protein is CASSPGAGEITNGYTF. DNA of the CDR3: TGTGCCAGCTCACCTGGAGCAGGGGAAATAACTAATGGCTACACCTTC. The whole variable domain, remainder taken from reference TRBV18 and TRBJ1-2, is NAGVMQNPRHLVRRRGQEARLRCSPMKGHSHVYWYRQLPEEGLKFMVYLQKENIIDESGMPKERFSAEFPKEGPSILRIQQVVRGDSAAYFCASSPGAGEITNGYTFGSGTRLTVV.

V is TRBV20-1 and J is TRBJ2-3, with D possibly TRBD2 on 7 matching bases. This CDR3 has 12 amino acids. The germline V gene has CDR1 DFQATT and CDR2 SNEGSKA (reference sequence). V was trimmed by 5 bases and J by 6 bases, leaving 12 bases between them. CDR3 region: CSAAKGGDTQYF. The CDR3, as DNA: TGCAGTGCTGCGAAGGGGGGGGATACGCAGTATTTT.

This clonotype was seen many times. The chain carries TRBV4-3 and TRBJ2-3, with 10 bases that match TRBD2. The germline V gene has CDR1 LGHNA and CDR2 YSLEER. With V trimmed by 3 bases and J by 0 bases, 3 bases remained unmatched. The CDR3 loop spans 16 amino acids. Here the CDR3 DNA reads TGCGCCAGCAGCCAGGTAGCGGGGGGAAGCACAGATACGCAGTATTTT. Amino acid sequence: CASSQVAGGSTDTQYF.